This TCR beta chain originates from a study of OX40 agonist ivuxolimab in advanced cancers. Study-wide background: Those enrolled were roughly 80% male, with a mean age of roughly 62 years and ages from about 20 to 90. Among those treated, three patients had partial responses, one with hepatocellular carcinoma and two with cutaneous melanoma. Prior anti-PD-1, anti-PD-L1 or anti-CTLA-4 therapy did not bar entry, and more than 35% had some. Study-wide findings and caveats: What antigens the expanded peripheral T cells recognized was never established.

To note about this clone: What it binds is unknown.

The table came from immunoSEQ multiplex PCR; TCRdb's copy has only in-frame clones and leaves some out. The sample records around 39,000 clones, roughly four fifths being singletons. Germline V gives CDR1 LNHDA, CDR2 SQIVND (reference sequence). The CDR3 has 12 amino acids. V lost 5 bases and J lost 4, with 9 bases in between. The sample consisted of CD4+ or CD8+ T cells sorted from blood, taken in a trial of the OX40 agonist ivuxolimab. This clonotype originated in an adult with an advanced solid tumor such as melanoma, head and neck, liver or kidney cancer. The rearrangement links TRBV19 to TRBJ2-7; possible D gene TRBD2, 6 bases. CDR3 in amino acids: CASSPEGYEQYF. As DNA, the CDR3 is TGTGCCAGTAGTCCGGAGGGATACGAGCAGTACTTC.